These 18 T cell receptor beta chains were all obtained from the same sample, sequenced in a study of shared T cell receptors in the human thymus. Assay: immunoSEQ multiplex PCR; the TCRdb copy retains only in-frame clones and omits some. The sample carries more than 550,000 clones, about 90% recorded once. These same records also appear under a second study, on human thymus T cells.

Sequencing was performed on thymocytes. The receptors derive from a boy in the first two years of life with a congenital heart defect.

The V call is TRBV6-1, the J call TRBJ2-7, with TRBD1 identical over 10 bases. Germline assignment: CDR1 MNHNS and CDR2 SASEGT. The CDR3 spans 15 residues. J was trimmed by 0 bases and V by 8 bases; bases with no gene match: 7. The CDR3 spells CASRSDRGGSYEQYF. The CDR3 nucleotides are TGTGCCAGCCGCTCGGACAGGGGGGGCTCCTACGAGCAGTACTTC.

The rearrangement joins TRBV4-3 to TRBJ2-7, with 11 bases identical to TRBD2. Germline V gene lookup returns CDR1 LGHNA and CDR2 YSLEER. The CDR3 has 18 residues. Unmatched junction bases numbered 12, after V lost 2 bases and J lost 3 bases. As DNA, the CDR3 is TGCGCCAGCAGCCAAACCCGTCCGACTAGCGGGGAAAGCTACGAGCAGTACTTC. It encodes CASSQTRPTSGESYEQYF.

This chain links TRBV19 with TRBJ1-1; D unclear. Germline V gene sequence: CDR1 LNHDA, CDR2 SQIVND (reference sequence). V lost 6 bases to trimming and J lost 2 bases, with 16 bases between them. This CDR3 spans 15 amino acids. The CDR3 reads CASSNTFTVNTEAFF. The CDR3 DNA reads as TGTGCCAGTAGCAATACTTTTACAGTTAACACTGAAGCTTTCTTT. The entire variable domain, with the rest obtained from reference TRBV19 and TRBJ1-1, is as follows: DGGITQSPKYLFRKEGQNVTLSCEQNLNHDAMYWYRQDPGQGLRLIYYSQIVNDFQKGDIAEGYSVSREKKESFPLTVTSAQKNPTAFYLCASSNTFTVNTEAFFGQGTRLTVV.

The chain is built from TRBV9 and TRBJ1-2; 11 bases line up with TRBD1. The ends lost 2 bases at V and 5 bases at J; junction bases unmatched: 17. CDR3 length: 19 amino acids. Per germline, CDR1 SGDLS and CDR2 YYNGEE. CDR3 sequence (DNA): TGTGCCAGCAGCGTCCTTCCTCAGACGGGACAGGGGGAATTTTATGGCTACACCTTC. The encoded protein is CASSVLPQTGQGEFYGYTF.

The gene calls are TRBV28 and TRBJ1-2; 8 nucleotides match TRBD1. This CDR3 is built from 16 residues. After removal of 5 bases from V and 4 bases from J, the junction contained 12 bases not matched to a gene. The germline V gene encodes CDR1 MDHEN and CDR2 SYDVKM. The CDR3 DNA sequence: TGTGCCAGCAGTAGACCTCGGGACAGGCTACTCTATGGCTACACCTTC. Translated: CASSRPRDRLLYGYTF.

In its sample, this clone was seen once. This chain connects TRBV7-6 to TRBJ2-3; 7 nucleotides line up with TRBD2. The CDR3 runs to 16 residues. J was trimmed by 2 bases and V by 1 base; bases with no gene match: 6. Germline-derived CDR1 and CDR2 are SGHVS and FNYEAQ. The DNA for the CDR3 is TGTGCCAGCAGCTTAGGGGGACTACGACTCACAGATACGCAGTATTTT. This gives the protein CASSLGGLRLTDTQYF.

V is TRBV6-5 and J is TRBJ1-2; 8 bases are shared with TRBD1. The CDR3 sequence is 14 residues long. Trimming at V came to 6 bases and at J to 4 bases, leaving 7 bases not matched to a gene. Germline-derived CDR1 and CDR2 are MNHEY and SVGAGI. CDR3 region: CASSLTGGSYGYTF. DNA of the CDR3: TGTGCCAGCAGCCTAACAGGGGGATCCTATGGCTACACCTTC.

This clone has just a few counts. V usage is TRBV6-4 and J usage is TRBJ1-4, with TRBD1 matching over 9 bases. Germline V gives CDR1 MRHNA, CDR2 SNTAGT. The ends lost 7 bases at V and 4 bases at J; junction bases unmatched: 10. The CDR3 contains 16 residues. The CDR3 spells CASKKDRGSLNEKLFF. The DNA for the CDR3 is TGTGCCAGCAAAAAGGACAGGGGCTCACTTAATGAAAAACTGTTTTTT.

The chain joins TRBV14 to TRBJ2-3; D might be TRBD1 (5 bases). Germline CDR1 reads SGHDN; CDR2 reads FVKESK. V lost 1 base, J lost 0 bases, and 11 bases lay in between. The CDR3 runs to 16 residues. This CDR3 is CASSQVDSTSTDTQYF. CDR3 nucleotides: TGTGCCAGCAGCCAAGTAGACAGCACTAGCACAGATACGCAGTATTTT.

CDR3 in DNA: TGCGCCAGCAGCCCAGGAGGGACAGCGTCAGATACGCAGTATTTT. Its translation is CASSPGGTASDTQYF. The chain recombines TRBV4-3 with TRBJ2-3; tentatively, D is TRBD1 (7 bases). Germline V lookup: CDR1 LGHNA, CDR2 YSLEER. The CDR3 consists of 15 residues. V gave up 4 bases and J gave up 4 bases, with 15 bases separating them.

The chain couples TRBV6-4 to TRBJ2-7; the D is unclear. In germline, CDR1 is MRHNA, CDR2 SNTAGT. The CDR3 totals 12 residues. Trimming left V 2 bases short and J 11 bases short, with 13 bases between. CDR3: CASSDGGPLKYF. The CDR3 nucleotides are TGTGCCAGCAGTGACGGCGGTCCCTTGAAGTACTTC.

V usage is TRBV7-2 and J usage is TRBJ1-5; no firm D call. With 4 bases removed from V and 5 bases from J, the gap between germline ends came to 9 bases. The CDR3 totals 13 residues. Germline assignment: CDR1 SGHTA and CDR2 FQGNSA. The CDR3 sequence is CASSYLGDQPQHF. The DNA for the CDR3 is TGTGCCAGCAGCTACCTAGGTGATCAGCCCCAGCATTTT.

This clone has a single count. This chain joins TRBV7-2 and TRBJ2-1; 7 positions match TRBD2. There are 15 residues in the CDR3. After removal of 8 bases from V and 4 bases from J, the junction contained 11 bases not matched to a gene. In germline, CDR1 is SGHTA, CDR2 FQGNSA. The CDR3 DNA follows: TGTGCCAGCGGGATCCGGGACTACTCTTACAATGAGCAGTTCTTC. This translates into CASGIRDYSYNEQFF.

The CDR3 sequence is CASSQDMSRRLAPHEQFF. As DNA, the CDR3 is TGCGCCAGCAGCCAAGATATGAGTCGGAGACTAGCTCCCCATGAGCAGTTCTTC. This sequence joins TRBV4-3 and TRBJ2-1; 7 bases align to TRBD2. CDR1 LGHNA and CDR2 YSLEER come from the germline V gene. This CDR3 is built from 18 residues. V lost 0 bases, J lost 8 bases, and 16 bases stayed unmatched.

This chain links TRBV5-1 with TRBJ1-6, with 8 bases matching TRBD1. CDR3 length: 15 amino acids. In germline, CDR1 is SGHRS, CDR2 YFSETQ. V shed 0 bases and J 7 bases; nucleotides not matched to a gene: 3. CDR3 in DNA: TGCGCCAGCAGCTTGGAACGGGACAGGAATTCACCCCTCCACTTT. Protein sequence: CASSLERDRNSPLHF.

V gene TRBV6-1 combines with J gene TRBJ1-4; 9 positions agree with TRBD1. V dropped 6 bases and J dropped 8; count of bases not matched to a gene: 7. The CDR3 runs to 14 residues. Germline-derived CDR1 and CDR2 are MNHNS and SASEGT. The CDR3 is CASSADRGQEKLFF. The CDR3, as DNA: TGTGCCAGCAGCGCGGACAGGGGTCAGGAAAAACTGTTTTTT.

This chain connects TRBV29-1 to TRBJ2-1; a possible D gene is TRBD2 (5 bases). Germline assignment: CDR1 SQVTM and CDR2 ANQGSEA. The CDR3 length is 14 residues. The V gene lost 3 bases and the J gene lost 0 bases, with 9 bases spanning the gap. This CDR3 reads CSVDLGSSYNEQFF. CDR3 coding DNA: TGCAGCGTTGACTTGGGGAGCTCCTACAATGAGCAGTTCTTC.

The chain links TRBV18 to TRBJ2-7; TRBD1 matches 12 bases. V shed 2 bases, J shed 5 bases, and the junction held 7 bases outside the gene matches. CDR1 is KGHSH, CDR2 LQKENI, per germline. The length of the CDR3 is 16 residues. The CDR3 DNA follows: TGTGCCAGCTCACCAGGGCGGGACAGGGGGCTCGACGAGCAGTACTTC. Translating gives CASSPGRDRGLDEQYF.